Listed here are 19 T cell receptor beta chains from one sample, sequenced in a study of CD8+ T cells in alopecia areata. Described treatment: oral pan-JAK inhibitor, 5-10 mg twice daily. As the sequencing template, cDNA was produced by extracting RNA and reverse transcribing it. TCRdb's table, derived via immunoSEQ multiplex PCR, lists solely in-frame clones and lacks some. The table has about 180,000 clones, about half seen once. The sample consisted of CD8+ T cells sorted from blood, taken at approximately week 52, from a patient treated with tofacitinib. The receptor source for this set is a human donor with alopecia areata.

This clone was counted many times. The gene calls are TRBV10-3 and TRBJ1-1; D is uncertain. V was pared by 6 bases and J by 1 base, with 3 bases between. Germline values: CDR1 ENHRY, CDR2 SYGVKD. The CDR3 has 11 residues. The CDR3 DNA follows: TGTGCCATCAGATGGAACACTGAAGCTTTCTTT. Its protein product is CAIRWNTEAFF.

This clone has a single count. The identical CDR3 is also encoded by other nucleotide sequences in the sample. J is TRBJ2-7 and V is TRBV5-6, with D tentatively TRBD1 or TRBD2 (5 bases each). V was shortened by 0 bases and J by 3 bases, with 7 bases between the two germline ends. The CDR3 covers 13 residues. CDR1 is SGHDT, CDR2 YYEEEE, per germline. For the CDR3, the DNA is TGTGCCAGCAGCTTGGGAGGGGACTACGAGCAGTACTTC. Translating it yields CASSLGGDYEQYF.

This clone has more than one count but fewer than ten. The chain links TRBV7-9 to TRBJ2-5, with 10 positions matching TRBD2. CDR1 is SEHNR and CDR2 is FQNEAQ in the germline V gene (reference sequence). The CDR3 runs 13 residues. Losses at the gene ends were 2 bases for V and 9 bases for J; bases not matched to a gene: 3. The CDR3 sequence is CASSLSSGGAQYF. The CDR3 DNA is TGTGCCAGCAGCTTATCGAGCGGGGGGGCCCAGTACTTC. Supplemented by reference TRBV7-9 and TRBJ2-5, the full variable domain reads DTGVSQNPRHKITKRGQNVTFRCDPISEHNRLYWYRQTLGQGPEFLTYFQNEAQLEKSRLLSDRFSAERPKGSFSTLEIQRTEQGDSAMYLCASSLSSGGAQYFGPGTRLLVL.

A few counts support this clone. The rearrangement uses TRBV13 and TRBJ1-1; D gene ambiguous. CDR1 and CDR2 from the germline V gene are PRHDT and FYEKMQ (reference sequence). The CDR3 contains 14 residues. V lost 0 bases, J lost 0 bases, and 5 bases lay in between. This CDR3 reads CASSLGRVNTEAFF. The CDR3 nucleotides read TGTGCCAGCAGCTTAGGGAGGGTGAACACTGAAGCTTTCTTT.

This chain uses TRBV30 with TRBJ1-5; TRBD1 is a possible D gene (5 bases). In germline, CDR1 is GTSNPN, CDR2 SVGIG (reference sequence). V lost 2 bases and J 2 bases, leaving 10 bases between the germline ends. There are 14 residues in the CDR3. The DNA for the CDR3 is TGTGCCTGGAGTTGGGGGAAGGGCAATCAGCCCCAGCATTTT. This encodes CAWSWGKGNQPQHF.

This clone was observed a few times. The chain combines TRBV2 with TRBJ2-3, with 12 bases matching TRBD2. From germline, CDR1 is SNHLY and CDR2 FYNNEI. This CDR3 is 17 amino acids long. After removal of 6 bases from V and 0 bases from J, the junction contained 7 bases not matched to a gene. The DNA for the CDR3 is TGTGCCAGCAGACTTCCGACTAGCGGGAGTAGCACAGATACGCAGTATTTT. This codes for CASRLPTSGSSTDTQYF.

The V gene is TRBV5-4, the J gene TRBJ2-2; the D gene is possibly TRBD1 (7 bases). The V end was cut by 5 bases, the J end by 6 bases, with 14 bases between. This CDR3 spans 14 amino acids. Per the germline V gene, CDR1 is SGHNT and CDR2 is YYREEE (reference sequence). The CDR3 reads CASRSDREAGELFF. In DNA, the CDR3 is TGTGCCAGCAGATCCGACAGGGAGGCCGGGGAGCTGTTTTTT.

This clone was counted only a few times. The V gene is TRBV5-1, the J gene TRBJ1-1; D is unclear. V was shortened by 0 bases and J by 7 bases, with 13 bases between the two germline ends. From germline, CDR1 is SGHRS and CDR2 YFSETQ. The CDR3 sequence is 14 residues long. The CDR3: CASSLALPPDEAFF. In nucleotides, the CDR3 is TGCGCCAGCAGCTTGGCCCTCCCTCCGGATGAAGCTTTCTTT.

The V call is TRBV25-1, the J call TRBJ2-3, with TRBD2 matching over 8 bases. J gave up 2 bases and V 6 bases, and 7 bases lay outside the gene matches. CDR3 length: 15 amino acids. CDR1 is MGHDK, CDR2 SYGVNS, per germline. CDR3: CASSKSGGPTDTQYF. CDR3 sequence (DNA): TGTGCCAGCAGCAAAAGCGGGGGTCCCACAGATACGCAGTATTTT.

This chain joins TRBV9 and TRBJ2-7, with 10 bases aligning to TRBD1. This CDR3 is built from 18 residues. Looked up from germline, CDR1 is SGDLS and CDR2 is YYNGEE. The trim removed 0 bases at V and 3 bases at J, leaving 12 bases unmatched. CDR3 sequence (DNA): TGTGCCAGCAGCGTAGCTCGGGACAGGGGACCAGGTGTCTACGAGCAGTACTTC. As protein: CASSVARDRGPGVYEQYF.

The chain has TRBV10-2 and TRBJ1-5; a weak D match, TRBD1 (5 bases). V lost 8 bases and J lost 4, with 18 bases in between. Germline values: CDR1 WSHSY, CDR2 SAAADI. This CDR3 comprises 15 residues. This CDR3 reads CASSKEEGYNQPQHF. The CDR3 bases are TGCGCCAGCTCCAAGGAGGAGGGGTATAATCAGCCCCAGCATTTT.

This chain links TRBV25-1 with TRBJ1-1, with no clear D. Trimming shortened V by 6 bases and J by 0 bases, and 8 bases separated the two germline ends. Germline V gene sequence: CDR1 MGHDK, CDR2 SYGVNS. The CDR3 has 13 residues. The CDR3 nucleotides are TGTGCCAGCAGGGCCCGGATGAACACTGAAGCTTTCTTT. Protein product: CASRARMNTEAFF.

This chain connects TRBV5-6 to TRBJ1-1; D not resolved. V gave up 4 bases and J gave up 6 bases, with 16 bases separating them. CDR1 is SGHDT and CDR2 is YYEEEE in the germline V gene. The CDR3 totals 14 residues. The CDR3 nucleotides are TGTGCCAGCAGCCTACCCCCGGGTCCCCCTGAAGCTTTCTTT. Encoded protein: CASSLPPGPPEAFF.

A word on this clone: The same CDR3 can be traced to other DNA sequences in this sample. The chain joins TRBV27 to TRBJ1-5; D possibly corresponds to TRBD1 (5 bases). V lost 2 bases, J lost 1 base, and 6 bases lay in between. Germline assignment: CDR1 MNHEY and CDR2 SMNVEV (reference sequence). There are 14 residues in the CDR3. The CDR3 reads CASSLGGSNQPQHF. CDR3 DNA sequence: TGTGCCAGCAGTTTAGGGGGGAGCAATCAGCCCCAGCATTTT.

This clone was recorded once. The J gene is TRBJ1-5, the V gene TRBV5-6; D ambiguous. Trimming pared 2 bases from V and 4 bases from J, leaving 4 bases between. CDR1 and CDR2 (germline): SGHDT, YYEEEE. There are 12 residues in the CDR3. The CDR3 DNA reads as TGTGCCAGCAGCTTCTTAAATCAGCCCCAGCATTTT. It encodes CASSFLNQPQHF.

J is TRBJ1-1 and V is TRBV14, with D perhaps TRBD1 (5 bases). Trimming took 6 bases from V and 2 from J, leaving 10 bases between them. Germline V gene data show CDR1 as SGHDN and CDR2 as FVKESK. The CDR3 is 13 amino acids. CDR3 DNA: TGTGCCAGCAGTTCCGACAGAAACACTGAAGCTTTCTTT. Its protein product is CASSSDRNTEAFF.

The rearrangement uses TRBV7-2 and TRBJ2-5, with D possibly matching TRBD2 (6 bases). The CDR3 is 14 residues long. Germline loops: CDR1 SGHTA, CDR2 FQGNSA. V was cut by 2 bases and J by 3 bases, with 10 bases left in between. CDR3 sequence reads: CASSLSREEETQYF. CDR3 nucleotides: TGTGCCAGCAGCTTAAGCAGGGAGGAAGAGACCCAGTACTTC.

The chain has TRBV5-1 and TRBJ2-7; 7 bases match TRBD1. V trimming: 3 bases; J trimming: 3 bases; junction bases outside the gene matches: 12. The CDR3 covers 16 residues. Germline lookup yields CDR1 SGHRS and CDR2 YFSETQ. DNA of the CDR3: TGCGCCAGCAGCTCTCCATCCGAGGGGGCGCGCTACGAGCAGTACTTC. It yields the protein CASSSPSEGARYEQYF.

CDR3 residues: CASSIGTVTNYGYTF. CDR3 bases: TGCGCCAGCAGCATAGGGACAGTTACTAACTATGGCTACACCTTC. The chain links TRBV5-1 to TRBJ1-2; the match to TRBD1 covers 7 bases. The germline CDR1 and CDR2 sequences are SGHRS and YFSETQ. The CDR3 is 15 residues long. With V trimmed by 4 bases and J by 0 bases, 6 bases remained unmatched.